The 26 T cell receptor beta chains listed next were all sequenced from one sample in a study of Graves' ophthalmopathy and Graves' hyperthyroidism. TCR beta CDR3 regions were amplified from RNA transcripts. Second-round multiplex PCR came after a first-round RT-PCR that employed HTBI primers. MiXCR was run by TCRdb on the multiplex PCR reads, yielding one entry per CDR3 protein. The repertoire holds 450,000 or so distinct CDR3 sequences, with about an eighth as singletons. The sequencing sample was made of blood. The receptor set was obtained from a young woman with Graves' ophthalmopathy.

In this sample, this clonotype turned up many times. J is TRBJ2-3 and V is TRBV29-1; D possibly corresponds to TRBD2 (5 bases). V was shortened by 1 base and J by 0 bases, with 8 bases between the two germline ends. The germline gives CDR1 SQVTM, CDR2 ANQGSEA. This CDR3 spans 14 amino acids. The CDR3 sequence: CSVEGRRSTDTQYF. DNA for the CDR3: TGCAGCGTTGAAGGGAGGCGGAGCACAGATACGCAGTATTTT.

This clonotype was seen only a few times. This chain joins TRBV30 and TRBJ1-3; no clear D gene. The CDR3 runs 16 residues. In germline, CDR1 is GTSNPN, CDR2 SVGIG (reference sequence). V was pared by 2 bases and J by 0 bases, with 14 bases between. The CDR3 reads CAWSWLGPTSGNTIYF. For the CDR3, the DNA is TGTGCCTGGAGTTGGCTTGGACCGACCTCTGGAAACACCATATATTTT.

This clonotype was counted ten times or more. For the CDR3, the DNA is TGTGCTAGTGGTTTGGGGGTATCCGGGACAGGGAGTGAGGAGACCCAGTACTTC. Residues: CASGLGVSGTGSEETQYF. This sequence joins TRBV12-5 and TRBJ2-5, with TRBD1 matching over 9 bases. The trim removed 1 base at V and 5 bases at J, leaving 14 bases unmatched. The CDR3 covers 18 residues. Germline V gene data show CDR1 as LGHNT and CDR2 as FRNRAP.

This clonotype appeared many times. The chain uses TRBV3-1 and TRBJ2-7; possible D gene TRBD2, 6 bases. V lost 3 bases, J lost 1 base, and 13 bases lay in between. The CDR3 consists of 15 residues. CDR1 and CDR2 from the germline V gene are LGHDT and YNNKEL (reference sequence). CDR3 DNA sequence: TGTGCCAGCAGCCATAGTGCAGGGACTTCCTACGAGCAGTACTTC. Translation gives CASSHSAGTSYEQYF.

The CDR3 DNA is TGTGCCAGCAGGACTAGCAGCACAGATACGCAGTATTTT. Amino acid sequence: CASRTSSTDTQYF. The chain has TRBV6-1 and TRBJ2-3; TRBD2 matches 7 bases. V shed 6 bases and J 0 bases; nucleotides not matched to a gene: 0. CDR1 and CDR2 (germline): MNHNS, SASEGT. The CDR3 extends over 13 amino acids.

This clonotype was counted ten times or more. Here the CDR3 reads CASSWGRGSLETQYF. CDR3 nucleotide sequence: TGTGCCAGCAGTTGGGGCAGGGGAAGCCTAGAGACCCAGTACTTC. This rearrangement joins TRBV6-5 to TRBJ2-5; perhaps TRBD1 as D (6 bases). The CDR3 has 15 residues. V was cut by 4 bases and J by 4 bases, with 16 bases left in between. The germline gives CDR1 MNHEY, CDR2 SVGAGI.

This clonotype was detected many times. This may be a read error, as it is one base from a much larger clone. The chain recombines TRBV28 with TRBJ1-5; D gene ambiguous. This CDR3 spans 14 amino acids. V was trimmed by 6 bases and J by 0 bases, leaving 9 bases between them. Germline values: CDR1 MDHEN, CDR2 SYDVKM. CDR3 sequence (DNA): TGTGCCAGCAGCCCAGATTATAGCAATCAGCCCCAGCATTTT. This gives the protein CASSPDYSNQPQHF.

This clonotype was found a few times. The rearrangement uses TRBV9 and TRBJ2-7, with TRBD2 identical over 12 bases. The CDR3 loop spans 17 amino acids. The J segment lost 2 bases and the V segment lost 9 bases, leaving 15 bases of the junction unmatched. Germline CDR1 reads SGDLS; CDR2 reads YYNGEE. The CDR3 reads CATPTSGRVAAAYEQYF. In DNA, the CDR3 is TGTGCCACCCCGACTAGCGGGAGAGTTGCCGCCGCCTACGAGCAGTACTTC.

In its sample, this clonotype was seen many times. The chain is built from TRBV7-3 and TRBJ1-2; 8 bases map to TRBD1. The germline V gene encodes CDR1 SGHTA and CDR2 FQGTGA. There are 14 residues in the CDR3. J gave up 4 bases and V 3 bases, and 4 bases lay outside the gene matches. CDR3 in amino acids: CASSFKDRAYGYTF. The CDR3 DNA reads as TGTGCCAGCAGCTTTAAGGACAGGGCCTATGGCTACACCTTC.

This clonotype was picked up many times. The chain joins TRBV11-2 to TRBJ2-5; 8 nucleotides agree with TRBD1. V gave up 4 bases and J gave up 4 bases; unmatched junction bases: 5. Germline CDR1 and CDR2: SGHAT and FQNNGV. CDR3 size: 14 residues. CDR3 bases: TGTGCCAGCAGCTCATTCAGGGGGCCAGAGACCCAGTACTTC. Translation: CASSSFRGPETQYF.

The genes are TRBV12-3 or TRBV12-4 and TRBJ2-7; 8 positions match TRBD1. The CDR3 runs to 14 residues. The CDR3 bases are TGTGCCAGCAGTCCCCTTTACAGGGGGAGCGAGCAGTGGGTG. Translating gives CASSPLYRGSEQWV.

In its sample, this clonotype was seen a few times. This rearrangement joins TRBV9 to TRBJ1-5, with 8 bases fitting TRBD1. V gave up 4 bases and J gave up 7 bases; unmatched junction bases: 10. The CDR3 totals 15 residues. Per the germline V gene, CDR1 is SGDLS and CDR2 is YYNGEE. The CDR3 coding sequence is TGTGCCAGCAGCCACCCCGACAGGGGTGACCAGCCCCAGCATTTT. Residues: CASSHPDRGDQPQHF. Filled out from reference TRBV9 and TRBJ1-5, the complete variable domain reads DSGVTQTPKHLITATGQRVTLRCSPRSGDLSVYWYQQSLDQGLQFLIQYYNGEERAKGNILERFSAQQFPDLHSELNLSSLELGDSALYFCASSHPDRGDQPQHFGDGTRLSIL.

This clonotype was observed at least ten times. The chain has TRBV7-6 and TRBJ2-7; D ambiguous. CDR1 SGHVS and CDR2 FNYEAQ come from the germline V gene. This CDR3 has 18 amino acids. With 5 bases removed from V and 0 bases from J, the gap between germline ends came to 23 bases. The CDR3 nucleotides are TGTGCCAGCAGCGTGTTCCCAGGCTCCACCGATTCCTCCTACGAGCAGTACTTC. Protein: CASSVFPGSTDSSYEQYF.

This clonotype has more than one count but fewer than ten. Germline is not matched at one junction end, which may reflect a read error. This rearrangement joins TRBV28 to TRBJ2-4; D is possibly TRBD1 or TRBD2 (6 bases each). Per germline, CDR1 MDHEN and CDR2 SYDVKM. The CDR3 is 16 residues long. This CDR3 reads CASSRKGVLAKNTQYF. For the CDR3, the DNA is TGTGCCAGCAGCCGCAAGGGGGTACTAGCCAAAAACACTCAGTACTTC.

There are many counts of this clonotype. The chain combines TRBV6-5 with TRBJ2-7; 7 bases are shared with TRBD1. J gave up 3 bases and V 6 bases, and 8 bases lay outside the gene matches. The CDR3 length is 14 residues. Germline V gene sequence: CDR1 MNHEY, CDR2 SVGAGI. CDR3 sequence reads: CASRSGTAIYEQYF. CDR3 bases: TGTGCCAGCAGATCCGGGACAGCGATCTACGAGCAGTACTTC.

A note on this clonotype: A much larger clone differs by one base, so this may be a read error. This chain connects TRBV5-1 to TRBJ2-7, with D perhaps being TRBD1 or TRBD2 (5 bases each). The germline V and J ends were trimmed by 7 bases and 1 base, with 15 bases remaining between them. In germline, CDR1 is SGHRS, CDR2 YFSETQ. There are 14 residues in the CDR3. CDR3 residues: CASGLGTASYEQYF. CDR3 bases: TGCGCCAGCGGACTCGGGACGGCTTCCTACGAGCAGTACTTC.

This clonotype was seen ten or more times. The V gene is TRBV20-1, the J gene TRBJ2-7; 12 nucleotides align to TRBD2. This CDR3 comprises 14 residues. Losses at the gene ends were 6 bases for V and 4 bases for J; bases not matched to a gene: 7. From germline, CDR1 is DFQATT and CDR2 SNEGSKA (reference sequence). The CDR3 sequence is CSAPRTSGKYEQYF. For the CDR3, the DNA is TGCAGTGCACCCAGGACTAGCGGGAAATACGAGCAGTACTTC.

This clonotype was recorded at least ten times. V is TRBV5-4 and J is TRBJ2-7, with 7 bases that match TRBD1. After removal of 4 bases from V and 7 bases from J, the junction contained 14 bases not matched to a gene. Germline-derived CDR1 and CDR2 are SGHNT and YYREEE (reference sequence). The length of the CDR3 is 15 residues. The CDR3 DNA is TGTGCCAGCAGCAGTCCCCAGGACAGGTATGCGGAGCAGTACTTC. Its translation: CASSSPQDRYAEQYF.

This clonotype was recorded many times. The CDR3 sequence is CASSGLAGGLHYEQYF. The CDR3, as DNA: TGTGCCAGCAGCGGACTAGCGGGGGGGCTACACTACGAGCAGTACTTC. This sequence joins TRBV12-3 or TRBV12-4 and TRBJ2-7; TRBD2 matches 15 bases. The CDR3 length is 16 residues. Losses at the gene ends were 6 bases for V and 3 bases for J; bases not matched to a gene: 6.

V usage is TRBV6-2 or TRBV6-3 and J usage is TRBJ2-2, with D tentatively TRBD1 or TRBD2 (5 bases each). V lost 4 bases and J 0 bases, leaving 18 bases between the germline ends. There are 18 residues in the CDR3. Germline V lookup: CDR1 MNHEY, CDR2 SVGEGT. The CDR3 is CASSWDAEKNSNTGELFF. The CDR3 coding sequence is TGTGCCAGCAGTTGGGACGCAGAAAAGAATTCGAACACCGGGGAGCTGTTTTTT.

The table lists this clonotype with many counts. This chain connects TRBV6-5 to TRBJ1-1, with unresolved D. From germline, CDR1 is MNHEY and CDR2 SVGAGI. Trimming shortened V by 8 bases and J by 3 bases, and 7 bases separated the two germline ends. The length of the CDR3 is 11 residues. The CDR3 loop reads CASGPDTEAFF. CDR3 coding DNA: TGTGCCAGCGGCCCTGACACTGAAGCTTTCTTT.

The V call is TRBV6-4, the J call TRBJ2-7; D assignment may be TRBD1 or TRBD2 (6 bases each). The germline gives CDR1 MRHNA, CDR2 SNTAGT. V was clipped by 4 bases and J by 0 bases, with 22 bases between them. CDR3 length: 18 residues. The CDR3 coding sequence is TGTGCCAGCAGTGCACTGATATTCGGGGGCCTTCGCTCCTACGAGCAGTACTTC. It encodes CASSALIFGGLRSYEQYF.

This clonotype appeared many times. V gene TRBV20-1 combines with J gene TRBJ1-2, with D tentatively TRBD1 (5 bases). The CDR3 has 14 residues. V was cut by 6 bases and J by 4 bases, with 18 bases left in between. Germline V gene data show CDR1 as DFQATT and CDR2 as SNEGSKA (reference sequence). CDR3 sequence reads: CSAIDFRDGYGYTF. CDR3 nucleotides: TGCAGTGCCATTGATTTCCGGGACGGCTATGGCTACACCTTC.

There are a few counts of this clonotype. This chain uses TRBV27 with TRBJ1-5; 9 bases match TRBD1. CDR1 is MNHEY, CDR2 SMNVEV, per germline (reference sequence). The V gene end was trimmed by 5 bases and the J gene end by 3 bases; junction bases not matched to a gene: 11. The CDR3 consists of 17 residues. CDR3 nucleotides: TGTGCCAGCAGTGAAACAGGGGGCGCAGGCCCCAATCAGCCCCAGCATTTT. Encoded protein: CASSETGGAGPNQPQHF.

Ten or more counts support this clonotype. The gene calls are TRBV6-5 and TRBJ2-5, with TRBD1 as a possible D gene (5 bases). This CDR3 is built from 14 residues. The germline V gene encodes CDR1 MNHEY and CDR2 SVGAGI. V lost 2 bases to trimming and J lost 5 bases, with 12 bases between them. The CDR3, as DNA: TGTGCCAGCAGTTACGGGGCCGTTAGGGAGACCCAGTACTTC. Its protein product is CASSYGAVRETQYF.

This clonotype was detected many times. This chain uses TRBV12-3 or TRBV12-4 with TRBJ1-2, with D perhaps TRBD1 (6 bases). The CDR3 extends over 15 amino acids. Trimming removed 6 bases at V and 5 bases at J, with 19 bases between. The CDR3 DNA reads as TGTGCCAGCAGCCCAGGGGAAATCCTCCGGTATGGCTACACCTTC. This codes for CASSPGEILRYGYTF.